A selection of T cell receptor beta chains follows, all from one sample in a study of OX40 agonist ivuxolimab in advanced cancers. The assay was immunoSEQ multiplex PCR, and TCRdb's table has in-frame clones only and misses some. Of tens of thousands of clones in the sample, about 90% were seen once. This specimen consisted of CD4+ or CD8+ T cells sorted from blood, obtained in a trial of the OX40 agonist ivuxolimab. The receptors here all came from an adult with an advanced solid tumor such as melanoma, head and neck, liver or kidney cancer. Both conserved end residues are part of each CDR3. The D gene is left open where the match is weak. The size entry is marked missing in some rows and otherwise reads once, few, many or a size class.

J: TRBJ2-7
D: -
V: TRBV11-2
size: -
CDR3: CASSPLSYEQYF
DNA: TGTGCCAGCAGCCCCCTCAGCTACGAGCAGTACTTC

J: TRBJ1-5
D: -
V: TRBV19
size: -
CDR3: CASGSGKGGQPQHF
DNA: TGTGCCAGTGGGTCAGGCAAAGGGGGTCAGCCCCAGCATTTT

J: TRBJ2-7
D: TRBD1
V: TRBV5-1
size: -
CDR3: CASSPPEQGVREQYF
DNA: TGCGCCAGCAGCCCCCCGGAACAGGGGGTGCGTGAGCAGTACTTC

J: TRBJ2-1
D: TRBD2
V: TRBV10-3
size: -
CDR3: CAIAGGGGGYNEQFF
DNA: TGTGCCATCGCCGGCGGGGGAGGAGGGTACAATGAGCAGTTCTTC

J: TRBJ2-5
D: TRBD2
V: TRBV7-2
size: -
CDR3: CASSLSGREWETQYF
DNA: TGTGCCAGCAGCTTAAGTGGGCGGGAGTGGGAGACCCAGTACTTC

J: TRBJ2-1
D: -
V: TRBV19
size: -
CDR3: CASSPRGRLDEQFF
DNA: TGTGCCAGTAGCCCGAGAGGGAGGCTTGATGAGCAGTTCTTC

J: TRBJ1-4
D: -
V: TRBV6-1
size: -
CDR3: CASSDPPKKLFF
DNA: TGTGCCAGCAGTGATCCGCCCAAAAAACTGTTTTTT

J: TRBJ1-2
D: -
V: TRBV5-1
size: -
CDR3: CASSPQGSSNYGYTF
DNA: TGCGCCAGCAGCCCGCAGGGGTCTTCTAACTATGGCTACACCTTC

J: TRBJ2-5
D: -
V: TRBV11-2
size: -
CDR3: CASSFDETQYF
DNA: TGTGCCAGCAGCTTTGACGAGACCCAGTACTTC

J: TRBJ2-2
D: TRBD2
V: TRBV4-2
size: -
CDR3: CASSHSSGRRTGELFF
DNA: TGTGCCAGCAGCCATTCCAGCGGGAGACGGACCGGGGAGCTGTTTTTT

J: TRBJ2-2
D: TRBD1
V: TRBV13
size: -
CDR3: CASSFGTGSGELFF
DNA: TGTGCCAGCAGCTTTGGGACAGGGTCCGGGGAGCTGTTTTTT

J: TRBJ1-1
D: -
V: TRBV4-2
size: -
CDR3: CASSPSDKNTEAFF
DNA: TGTGCCAGCAGCCCCTCGGACAAGAACACTGAAGCTTTCTTT

J: TRBJ2-5
D: -
V: TRBV30
size: few
CDR3: CAWTPLPQETQYF
DNA: TGTGCCTGGACCCCTTTACCCCAAGAGACCCAGTACTTC

J: TRBJ2-3
D: -
V: TRBV11-3
size: -
CDR3: CASGADTQYF
DNA: TGTGCCAGCGGGGCAGATACGCAGTATTTT

J: TRBJ1-2
D: TRBD1
V: TRBV5-1
size: -
CDR3: CASSILGGLYGYTF
DNA: TGCGCCAGCAGCATTTTAGGGGGCCTCTATGGCTACACCTTC

J: TRBJ2-1
D: -
V: TRBV5-1
size: -
CDR3: CASSFDASRGHNEQFF
DNA: TGCGCCAGCAGCTTTGATGCTAGCCGGGGCCACAATGAGCAGTTCTTC

J: TRBJ2-3
D: -
V: TRBV6-6
size: -
CDR3: CASQDRLTDTQYF
DNA: TGTGCCAGCCAGGACAGACTCACAGATACGCAGTATTTT

J: TRBJ2-7
D: TRBD1
V: TRBV5-1
size: -
CDR3: CASRRDSNYEQYF
DNA: TGCGCCAGCAGACGGGACAGTAACTACGAGCAGTACTTC

J: TRBJ2-5
D: -
V: TRBV7-2
size: -
CDR3: CASSLAFGGQETQYF
DNA: TGTGCCAGCAGCTTAGCGTTTGGAGGCCAAGAGACCCAGTACTTC

J: TRBJ1-1
D: TRBD1
V: TRBV5-1
size: -
CDR3: CASSLGLTGQGNTEAFF
DNA: TGCGCCAGCAGCTTGGGCTTAACCGGACAGGGCAACACTGAAGCTTTCTTT

J: TRBJ1-5
D: -
V: TRBV6-6
size: -
CDR3: CASSYGGYSNQPQHF
DNA: TGTGCCAGCAGTTACGGGGGTTATAGCAATCAGCCCCAGCATTTT

J: TRBJ1-2
D: TRBD1
V: TRBV6-1
size: -
CDR3: CASSEDRVLGGYTF
DNA: TGTGCCAGCAGCGAGGACAGGGTTTTAGGTGGCTACACCTTC

J: TRBJ2-7
D: -
V: TRBV28
size: -
CDR3: CASRGAGQRDYEQYF
DNA: TGTGCCAGCAGAGGAGCCGGACAGCGGGACTACGAGCAGTACTTC

J: TRBJ2-7
D: TRBD2
V: TRBV28
size: -
CDR3: CASSSSGRSSYEQYF
DNA: TGTGCCAGCAGTTCTAGCGGGCGGTCCTCCTACGAGCAGTACTTC

J: TRBJ2-7
D: -
V: TRBV10-2
size: -
CDR3: CASTPGSYEQYF
DNA: TGCGCCAGCACCCCTGGCAGCTACGAGCAGTACTTC

J: TRBJ1-1
D: -
V: TRBV6-4
size: -
CDR3: CASSPDSNTEAFF
DNA: TGTGCCAGCAGCCCGGACAGTAACACTGAAGCTTTCTTT

J: TRBJ1-1
D: TRBD1
V: TRBV19
size: -
CDR3: CASTRTGNTEAFF
DNA: TGTGCCAGTACCCGGACAGGGAACACTGAAGCTTTCTTT

J: TRBJ2-7
D: TRBD2
V: TRBV7-2
size: -
CDR3: CASSLLGGRAEEQYF
DNA: TGTGCCAGCAGCTTACTCGGCGGGAGGGCGGAGGAGCAGTACTTC

J: TRBJ2-1
D: TRBD2
V: TRBV10-3
size: -
CDR3: CAALAGGGNEQFF
DNA: TGTGCCGCATTAGCGGGAGGGGGCAATGAGCAGTTCTTC

J: TRBJ1-5
D: TRBD1
V: TRBV19
size: -
CDR3: CASSRGTGGWSNQPQHF
DNA: TGTGCCAGTAGTAGGGGGACAGGGGGCTGGAGCAATCAGCCCCAGCATTTT

J: TRBJ1-1
D: -
V: TRBV11-2
size: -
CDR3: CASSLASQGVAFF
DNA: TGTGCCAGCAGCTTAGCTTCTCAGGGAGTAGCTTTCTTT

J: TRBJ2-3
D: -
V: TRBV2
size: once
CDR3: CASSFRRTDTQYF
DNA: TGTGCCAGCAGTTTTCGTAGGACAGATACGCAGTATTTT

J: TRBJ1-2
D: TRBD1
V: TRBV5-4
size: -
CDR3: CASAGQGFAYTF
DNA: TGTGCCAGCGCGGGACAGGGATTCGCCTACACCTTC

J: TRBJ2-7
D: -
V: TRBV28
size: -
CDR3: CASRPQGSMTYEQYF
DNA: TGTGCCAGCAGGCCCCAGGGTTCAATGACCTACGAGCAGTACTTC

J: TRBJ2-4
D: -
V: TRBV5-1
size: -
CDR3: CASSLTEVRAKNIQYF
DNA: TGCGCCAGCAGCTTGACCGAAGTACGAGCCAAAAACATTCAGTACTTC

J: TRBJ2-5
D: -
V: TRBV27
size: -
CDR3: CASIRETQYF
DNA: TGTGCCAGCATTCGAGAGACCCAGTACTTC

J: TRBJ2-3
D: TRBD2
V: TRBV5-1
size: -
CDR3: CASSWGTSGSNTDTQYF
DNA: TGCGCCAGCAGCTGGGGGACTAGCGGGAGTAATACAGATACGCAGTATTTT

J: TRBJ2-1
D: -
V: TRBV9
size: -
CDR3: CASSVADYNEQFF
DNA: TGTGCCAGCAGCGTAGCGGATTACAATGAGCAGTTCTTC

J: TRBJ2-1
D: TRBD2
V: TRBV2
size: -
CDR3: CASSEGQREGEQFF
DNA: TGTGCCAGCAGTGAAGGACAGCGGGAGGGGGAGCAGTTCTTC

J: TRBJ2-1
D: -
V: TRBV18
size: -
CDR3: CASSQGDSFEQFF
DNA: TGTGCCAGCTCACAAGGAGACAGTTTCGAGCAGTTCTTC

J: TRBJ1-5
D: -
V: TRBV18
size: -
CDR3: CASSPLQGRNSNQPQHF
DNA: TGTGCCAGCTCACCACTCCAGGGCAGGAATAGCAATCAGCCCCAGCATTTT

J: TRBJ2-1
D: TRBD2
V: TRBV7-8
size: -
CDR3: CASSSIAGFAYNEQFF
DNA: TGTGCCAGCAGCTCAATAGCGGGGTTTGCCTACAATGAGCAGTTCTTC

J: TRBJ1-6
D: TRBD1
V: TRBV30
size: -
CDR3: CAWSGTGAIYNSPLHF
DNA: TGTGCCTGGAGTGGGACAGGCGCGATCTATAATTCACCCCTCCACTTT

J: TRBJ2-3
D: -
V: TRBV18
size: -
CDR3: CASSPRGQREDTQYF
DNA: TGTGCCAGCTCACCAAGAGGACAGCGGGAAGATACGCAGTATTTT